The source of this TCR beta chain is a study of Ad26.COV2.S vaccination and SARS-CoV-2 variants. At the level of the study: Once or twice, 56 days apart, Ad26.COV2.S was delivered intramuscularly.

Concerning this clone itself: Its antigen is as yet unknown.

Stated treatment: roughly 19 received Ad26.COV2.S at low or high dose, single or two shots; several received placebo; per-sample allocation not given. The investigators took samples on day 63 after the first vaccine or placebo injection. Its platform was an Ad26 vector, and its expressed antigen was Wuhan-strain SARS-CoV-2 spike. The CDR3 extends over 14 amino acids. The V gene lost 1 base and the J gene lost 2 bases, with 9 bases spanning the gap. The germline V gene has CDR1 SGHAT and CDR2 FQNNGV. The repertoire was sequenced with immunoSEQ multiplex PCR; TCRdb's copy has only in-frame clones and lacks some. The data hold some 390,000 clones, with 88% observed a single time. Study conclusions and caveats: Quantification of TCR breadth and depth may have yielded underestimates of total T cell responses.

The chain uses TRBV11-2 and TRBJ2-7; D remains ambiguous. Material: peripheral blood, obtained in a trial of Ad26.COV2.S vaccine versus placebo. This clonotype originated in a person aged 18-65 years who received the Ad26.COV2.S COVID-19 vaccine or a placebo. For the CDR3, the DNA is TGTGCCAGCAGCTTAGGCAGGCTTACCTACGAGCAGTACTTC. It translates to CASSLGRLTYEQYF.